This is a list of T cell receptor beta chains from one sample in a study of beta chain features in type 1 diabetes. The repertoire was sequenced with immunoSEQ multiplex PCR; TCRdb's copy has only in-frame clones and lacks some. This table holds about 280,000 clones, approximately 15% found once. The sequencing sample was made of naive CD4+ T cells from blood. These receptors were collected from a man aged 18-30 years with type 1 diabetes. Each CDR3 is given with its conserved first and last residue. The order of the fields is CDR3 DNA, CDR3 protein, V gene, D gene, J gene, clone size. The D gene is left open where the match is weak. Clone sizes are given selectively: once, few, many, or a class where the clone is expanded.

DNA: TGTGCCAGCAGTTCACCCACAGGTTTGCCCCGTACGTCCTACGAGCAGTACTTC
CDR3: CASSSPTGLPRTSYEQYF
V: TRBV28
D: -
J: TRBJ2-7
size: -

DNA: TGTGCCAGTACTCGAGGAGTTCTGGCTGGGGCCAACGTCCTGACTTTC
CDR3: CASTRGVLAGANVLTF
V: TRBV19
D: -
J: TRBJ2-6
size: -

DNA: TGTGCCAGCTCCCAGGGGGGCCGCGAGGGTTGGTTCTTC
CDR3: CASSQGGREGWFF
V: TRBV6-5
D: -
J: TRBJ2-1
size: -

DNA: TGTGCCAGTAGTAACGGACAGGGAGGAGGTCGCGAGCAGTACTTC
CDR3: CASSNGQGGGREQYF
V: TRBV19
D: TRBD1
J: TRBJ2-7
size: -

DNA: TGTGCCAGCTCGTTCGGGGGGGATTCACCCCTCCACTTT
CDR3: CASSFGGDSPLHF
V: TRBV27
D: -
J: TRBJ1-6
size: -

DNA: TGTGCCACCAGCAGGGGGACAGGGCGCACAGATACGCAGTATTTT
CDR3: CATSRGTGRTDTQYF
V: TRBV15
D: TRBD1
J: TRBJ2-3
size: -

DNA: TGTGCCAGCAGTGCCCCGACTAGCGGGGTTTACGAGCAGTACTTC
CDR3: CASSAPTSGVYEQYF
V: TRBV25-1
D: TRBD2
J: TRBJ2-7
size: -

DNA: TGTGCCAGCAGCGTAGGCGCGGGAGCCTACGAGCAGTACTTC
CDR3: CASSVGAGAYEQYF
V: TRBV9
D: TRBD2
J: TRBJ2-7
size: -

DNA: TGTGCCAGCAGCCCGAGCGGGACTAGCACAGATACGCAGTATTTT
CDR3: CASSPSGTSTDTQYF
V: TRBV11-3
D: TRBD2
J: TRBJ2-3
size: -

DNA: TGTGCCAGCAGCCCACAGGGTGACTATGGCTACACCTTC
CDR3: CASSPQGDYGYTF
V: TRBV5-4
D: -
J: TRBJ1-2
size: -

DNA: TGTGCCTGGAGTGTTCCCGGGAGGACTTTCTCCGGGGAGCTGTTTTTT
CDR3: CAWSVPGRTFSGELFF
V: TRBV30
D: TRBD2
J: TRBJ2-2
size: few

DNA: TGTGCCAGCAGCTTAAGCCCCCGGGACGAGCAGTACTTC
CDR3: CASSLSPRDEQYF
V: TRBV11-2
D: -
J: TRBJ2-7
size: few

DNA: TGTGCCAGCAGCTTAGGCCCAGGGCCGGTGAACACCATATATTTT
CDR3: CASSLGPGPVNTIYF
V: TRBV7-6
D: -
J: TRBJ1-3
size: few

DNA: TGTGCCAGCAGTTTAACAGGCGAGTACGAGCAGTACTTC
CDR3: CASSLTGEYEQYF
V: TRBV28
D: -
J: TRBJ2-7
size: -

DNA: TGCGCCAGCTCCGGGAGCGCGGGGTCGGGAGATGGCTACACCTTC
CDR3: CASSGSAGSGDGYTF
V: TRBV5-1
D: -
J: TRBJ1-2
size: few

DNA: TGTGCCAGCCCAAGCTCGGGTTTAGCGGGAGATCTATCCTTGTCTAGCACAGATACGCAGTATTTT
CDR3: CASPSSGLAGDLSLSSTDTQYF
V: TRBV2
D: TRBD2
J: TRBJ2-3
size: -

DNA: TGTGCCAGTAGCCTAAGAACAGGGCTGGGGCATCAGCCCCAGCATTTT
CDR3: CASSLRTGLGHQPQHF
V: TRBV19
D: -
J: TRBJ1-5
size: -

DNA: TGTGCCACCACCGCGGGACCTGGCGATACGCAGTATTTT
CDR3: CATTAGPGDTQYF
V: TRBV19
D: -
J: TRBJ2-3
size: few

DNA: TGCACCAGCAGCCAATTGTACGGGAGGGCCCAAAAAAACATTCAGTACTTC
CDR3: CTSSQLYGRAQKNIQYF
V: TRBV1
D: -
J: TRBJ2-4
size: few

DNA: TGCGCCAGCAGCCACGAAAGGGGACTAGCGGGGGGCCGTCAGTTCTTC
CDR3: CASSHERGLAGGRQFF
V: TRBV4-3
D: TRBD2
J: TRBJ2-1
size: -

DNA: TGTGCCAGCTCACCAGGTATTAGCAGGGGAATCTATGGCTACACCTTC
CDR3: CASSPGISRGIYGYTF
V: TRBV18
D: -
J: TRBJ1-2
size: few

DNA: TGCGCCAGCAGCTTAGCAGGGACTGCCTACGAGCAGTACTTC
CDR3: CASSLAGTAYEQYF
V: TRBV5-1
D: -
J: TRBJ2-7
size: few

DNA: TGTGCCACCAGCAGAGTTAGCGGGAGAGTGTCAGACTACGAGCAGTACTTC
CDR3: CATSRVSGRVSDYEQYF
V: TRBV15
D: TRBD2
J: TRBJ2-7
size: few

DNA: TGTGCCAGTAGGGGGAGGGTGGCGACAGATACGCAGTATTTT
CDR3: CASRGRVATDTQYF
V: TRBV10-3
D: -
J: TRBJ2-3
size: -

DNA: TGTGCCAGCAGCCCATGGAGCGGGAGCAATTACAATGAGCAGTTCTTC
CDR3: CASSPWSGSNYNEQFF
V: TRBV14
D: TRBD2
J: TRBJ2-1
size: -

DNA: TGTGCCAGCAGCTTGGTGGGGGGTTCTGGGGCCAACGTCCTGACTTTC
CDR3: CASSLVGGSGANVLTF
V: TRBV5-4
D: -
J: TRBJ2-6
size: -

DNA: TGTGCCTGGAGTCCAGCCCCGGGAGCGAACTACGAGCAGTACTTC
CDR3: CAWSPAPGANYEQYF
V: TRBV30
D: -
J: TRBJ2-7
size: -

DNA: TGTGCCAGCAGCCGACAGACAGGGGTGATCGACGAGCAGTACTTC
CDR3: CASSRQTGVIDEQYF
V: TRBV6-5
D: TRBD1
J: TRBJ2-7
size: -

DNA: TGCGCCAGCAGCCAAGGGTGGGCCAGCGGGAGACGGTACAATGAGCAGTTCTTC
CDR3: CASSQGWASGRRYNEQFF
V: TRBV4-1
D: TRBD2
J: TRBJ2-1
size: -

DNA: TGTGCCAGCAGCCTTTTCAAGTCGGTTGGTGTGTTCTTC
CDR3: CASSLFKSVGVFF
V: TRBV28
D: -
J: TRBJ2-1
size: few

DNA: TGTGCCAGCAGTTACTCCCCGGACTCGACCTACAATGAGCAGTTCTTC
CDR3: CASSYSPDSTYNEQFF
V: TRBV6-5
D: -
J: TRBJ2-1
size: -

DNA: TGTGCCAGTAGTATCGAGGGCAGATCAACTAATGAAAAACTGTTTTTT
CDR3: CASSIEGRSTNEKLFF
V: TRBV19
D: -
J: TRBJ1-4
size: -

DNA: TGTGCCACCAGCAGAGGCGGGACTAGCGGGAGTTGGGATACGCAGTATTTT
CDR3: CATSRGGTSGSWDTQYF
V: TRBV15
D: TRBD2
J: TRBJ2-3
size: few

DNA: TGTGCCAGCAGGTCCATTGAAGAGACCCAGTACTTC
CDR3: CASRSIEETQYF
V: TRBV6-5
D: -
J: TRBJ2-5
size: few

DNA: TGTGCCAGCAGCGGCCACCTTGGGGGGATGGACACCATATATTTT
CDR3: CASSGHLGGMDTIYF
V: TRBV9
D: -
J: TRBJ1-3
size: -

DNA: TGTGCCAGCAGGGCCGGGTGGAACACCGGGGAGCTGTTTTTT
CDR3: CASRAGWNTGELFF
V: TRBV9
D: -
J: TRBJ2-2
size: few

DNA: TGTGCCAGCAGCTCTGGGGGGGAGCAGTACTTC
CDR3: CASSSGGEQYF
V: TRBV7-2
D: -
J: TRBJ2-7
size: few

DNA: TGTGCCAGCAGCCCATCGAGCACCGGGGAGCTGTTTTTT
CDR3: CASSPSSTGELFF
V: TRBV27
D: -
J: TRBJ2-2
size: -

DNA: TGTGCCAGCAGCCGGGACAGTAGCACAGATACGCAGTATTTT
CDR3: CASSRDSSTDTQYF
V: TRBV7-9
D: TRBD1
J: TRBJ2-3
size: few

DNA: TGTGCCAGCAGTGCTGATAGAGGGGGCGGGTATGGCTACACCTTC
CDR3: CASSADRGGGYGYTF
V: TRBV2
D: TRBD1
J: TRBJ1-2
size: -